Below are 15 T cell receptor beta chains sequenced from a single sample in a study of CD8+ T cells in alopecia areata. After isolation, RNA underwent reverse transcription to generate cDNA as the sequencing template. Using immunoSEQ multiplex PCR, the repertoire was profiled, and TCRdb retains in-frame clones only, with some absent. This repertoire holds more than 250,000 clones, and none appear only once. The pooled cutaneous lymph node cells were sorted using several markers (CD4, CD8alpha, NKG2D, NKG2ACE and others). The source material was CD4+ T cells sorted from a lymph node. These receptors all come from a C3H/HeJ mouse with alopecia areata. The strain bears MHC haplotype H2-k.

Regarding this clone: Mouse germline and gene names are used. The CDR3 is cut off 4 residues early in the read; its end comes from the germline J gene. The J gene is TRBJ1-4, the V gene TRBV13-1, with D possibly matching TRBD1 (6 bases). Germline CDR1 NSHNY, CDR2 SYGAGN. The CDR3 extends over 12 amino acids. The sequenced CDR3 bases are TGTGCCAGCAGTGGGGGGGCCGAA. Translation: CASSGGAE. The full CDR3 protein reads CASSGGAERLFF.

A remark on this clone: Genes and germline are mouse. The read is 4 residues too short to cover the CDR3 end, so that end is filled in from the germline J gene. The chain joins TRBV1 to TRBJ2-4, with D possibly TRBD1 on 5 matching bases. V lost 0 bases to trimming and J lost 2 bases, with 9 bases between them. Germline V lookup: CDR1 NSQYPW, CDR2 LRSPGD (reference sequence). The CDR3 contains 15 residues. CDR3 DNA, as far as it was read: TGCACCTGCAGTGCAGATAGGACACTTCAAAAC. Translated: CTCSADRTLQN. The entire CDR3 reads CTCSADRTLQNTLYF.

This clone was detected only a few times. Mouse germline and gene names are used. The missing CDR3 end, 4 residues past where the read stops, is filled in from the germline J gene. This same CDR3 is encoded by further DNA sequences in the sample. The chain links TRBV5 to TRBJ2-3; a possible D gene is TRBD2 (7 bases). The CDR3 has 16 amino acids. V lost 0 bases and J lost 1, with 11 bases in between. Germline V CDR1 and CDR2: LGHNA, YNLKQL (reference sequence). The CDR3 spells CASSQEGGAGAETLYF. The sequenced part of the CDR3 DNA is TGTGCCAGCAGCCAAGAGGGGGGCGCTGGTGCAGAA.

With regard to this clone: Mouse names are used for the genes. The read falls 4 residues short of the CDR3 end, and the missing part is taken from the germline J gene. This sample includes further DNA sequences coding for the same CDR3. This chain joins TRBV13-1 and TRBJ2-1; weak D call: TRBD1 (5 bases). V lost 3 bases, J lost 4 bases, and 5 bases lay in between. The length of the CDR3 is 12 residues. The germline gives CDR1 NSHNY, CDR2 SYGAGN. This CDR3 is CASSAGYAEQFF. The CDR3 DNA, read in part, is TGTGCCAGCAGTGCAGGGTATGCT.

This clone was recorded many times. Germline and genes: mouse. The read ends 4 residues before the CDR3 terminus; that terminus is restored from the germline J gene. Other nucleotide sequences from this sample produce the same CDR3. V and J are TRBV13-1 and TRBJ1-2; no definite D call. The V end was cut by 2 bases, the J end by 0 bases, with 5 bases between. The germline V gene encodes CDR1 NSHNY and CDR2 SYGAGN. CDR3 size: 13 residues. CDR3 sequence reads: CASSESANSDYTF. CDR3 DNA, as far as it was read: TGTGCCAGCAGTGAGTCTGCAAACTCC.

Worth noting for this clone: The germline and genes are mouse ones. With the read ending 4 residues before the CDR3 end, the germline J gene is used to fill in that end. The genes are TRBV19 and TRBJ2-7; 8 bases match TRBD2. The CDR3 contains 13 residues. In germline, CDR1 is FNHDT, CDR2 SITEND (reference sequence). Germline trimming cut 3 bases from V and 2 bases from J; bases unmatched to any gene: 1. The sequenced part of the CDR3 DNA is TGTGCCAGCAGTACTGGGGGGCCCTAT. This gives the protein CASSTGGPY. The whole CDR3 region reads CASSTGGPYEQYF. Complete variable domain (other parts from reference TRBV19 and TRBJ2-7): GGIITQTPKFLIGQEGQKLTLKCQQNFNHDTMYWYRQDSGKGLRLIYYSITENDLQKGDLSEGYDASREKKSSFSLTVTSAQKNEMAVFLCASSTGGPYEQYFGPGTRLTVL.

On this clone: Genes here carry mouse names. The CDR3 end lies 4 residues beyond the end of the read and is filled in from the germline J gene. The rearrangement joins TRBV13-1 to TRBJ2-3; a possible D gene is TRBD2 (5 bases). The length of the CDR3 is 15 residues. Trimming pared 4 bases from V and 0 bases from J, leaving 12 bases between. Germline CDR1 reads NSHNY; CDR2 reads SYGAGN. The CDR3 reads CASSPVGSSAETLYF. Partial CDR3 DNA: TGTGCCAGCAGTCCGGTGGGGTCTAGTGCAGAA.

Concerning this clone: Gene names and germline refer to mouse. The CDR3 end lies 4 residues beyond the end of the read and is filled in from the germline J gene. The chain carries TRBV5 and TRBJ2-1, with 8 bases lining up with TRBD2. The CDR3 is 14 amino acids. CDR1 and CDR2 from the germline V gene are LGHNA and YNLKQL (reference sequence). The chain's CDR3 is CASSQEGGRSEQFF. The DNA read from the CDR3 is TGTGCCAGCAGCCAAGAGGGGGGGCGCTCT.

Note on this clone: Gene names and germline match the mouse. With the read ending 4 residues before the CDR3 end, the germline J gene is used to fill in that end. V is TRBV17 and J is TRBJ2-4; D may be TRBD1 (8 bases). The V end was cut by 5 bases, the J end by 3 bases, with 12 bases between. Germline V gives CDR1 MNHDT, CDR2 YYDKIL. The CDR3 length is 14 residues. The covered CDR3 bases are TGTGCTAGCAGTCTACAGGGGGGGCAAAAC. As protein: CASSLQGGQN. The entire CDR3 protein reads CASSLQGGQNTLYF.

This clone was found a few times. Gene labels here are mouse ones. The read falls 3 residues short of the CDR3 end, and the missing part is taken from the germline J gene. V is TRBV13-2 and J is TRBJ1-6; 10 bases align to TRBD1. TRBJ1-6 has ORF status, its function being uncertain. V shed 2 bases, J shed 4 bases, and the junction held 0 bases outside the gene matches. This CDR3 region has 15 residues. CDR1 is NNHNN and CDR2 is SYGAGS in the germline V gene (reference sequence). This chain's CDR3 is CASGEGQGYNSPLYF. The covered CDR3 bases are TGTGCCAGCGGTGAGGGACAGGGGTATAATTCGCCC.

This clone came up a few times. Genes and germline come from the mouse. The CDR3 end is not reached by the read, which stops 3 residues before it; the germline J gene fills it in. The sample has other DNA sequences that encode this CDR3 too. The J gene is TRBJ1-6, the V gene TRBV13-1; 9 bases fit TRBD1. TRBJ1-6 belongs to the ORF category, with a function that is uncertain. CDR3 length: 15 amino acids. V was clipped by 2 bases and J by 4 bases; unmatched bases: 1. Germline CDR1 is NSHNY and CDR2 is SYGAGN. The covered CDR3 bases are TGTGCCAGCAGTGAAGGACAGGGGTATAATTCGCCC. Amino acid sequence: CASSEGQGYNSP. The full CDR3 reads CASSEGQGYNSPLYF.

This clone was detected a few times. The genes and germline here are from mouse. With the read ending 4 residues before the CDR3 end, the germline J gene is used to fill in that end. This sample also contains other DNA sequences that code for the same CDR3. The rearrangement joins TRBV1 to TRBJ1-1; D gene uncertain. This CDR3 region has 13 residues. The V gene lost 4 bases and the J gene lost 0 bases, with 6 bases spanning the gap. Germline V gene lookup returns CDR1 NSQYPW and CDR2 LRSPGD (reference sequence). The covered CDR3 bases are TGCACCTGCAGTGAACAAACAAACACA. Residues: CTCSEQTNT. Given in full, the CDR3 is CTCSEQTNTEVFF.

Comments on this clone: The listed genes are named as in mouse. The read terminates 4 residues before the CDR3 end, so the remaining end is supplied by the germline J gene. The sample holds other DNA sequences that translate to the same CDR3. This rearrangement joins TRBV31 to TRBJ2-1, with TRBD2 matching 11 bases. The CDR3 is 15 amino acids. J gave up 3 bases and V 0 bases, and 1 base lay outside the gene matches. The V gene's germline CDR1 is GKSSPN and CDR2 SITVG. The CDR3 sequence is CAWSLDWGGYAEQFF. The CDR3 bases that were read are TGTGCCTGGAGTCTTGACTGGGGGGGCTATGCT.

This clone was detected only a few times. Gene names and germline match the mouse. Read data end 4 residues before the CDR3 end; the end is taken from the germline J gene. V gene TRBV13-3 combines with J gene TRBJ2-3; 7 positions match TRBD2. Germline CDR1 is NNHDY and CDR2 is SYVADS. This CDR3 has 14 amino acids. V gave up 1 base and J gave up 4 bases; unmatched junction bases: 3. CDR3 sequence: CASSDLGGTETLYF. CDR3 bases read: TGTGCCAGCAGTGATCTTGGGGGGACAGAA.

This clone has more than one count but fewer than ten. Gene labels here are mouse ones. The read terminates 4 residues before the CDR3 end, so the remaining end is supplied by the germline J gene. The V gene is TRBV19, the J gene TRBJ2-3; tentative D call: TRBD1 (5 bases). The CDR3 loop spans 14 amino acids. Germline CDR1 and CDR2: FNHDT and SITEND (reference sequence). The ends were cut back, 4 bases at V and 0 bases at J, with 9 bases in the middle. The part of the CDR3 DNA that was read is TGTGCCAGCAGTCCGACAGATAGTGCAGAA. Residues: CASSPTDSAE. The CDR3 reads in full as CASSPTDSAETLYF.